This T cell receptor beta chain was identified in a study of blood T cell repertoires in COVID-19. The data were produced by immunoSEQ multiplex PCR, yet TCRdb's version contains in-frame clones alone and is incomplete. Of over 400,000 clones listed, around 85% are singletons. V lost 3 bases, J lost 4 bases, and 9 bases stayed unmatched. This CDR3 is built from 16 residues. Germline V CDR1 and CDR2: KGHSH, LQKENI. Sequenced: peripheral blood. This receptor was taken from a human donor in a cohort sampled during active COVID-19. This rearrangement joins TRBV18 to TRBJ2-5; TRBD2 matches at 9 bases. As DNA, the CDR3 is TGTGCCAGCTCACCCGGGCTAGCGGGAACCCCAGAGACCCAGTACTTC. Translation: CASSPGLAGTPETQYF.